A single sample gave rise to the 12 T cell receptor beta chains below, sequenced in a study of Tregs in tolerant kidney transplant recipients. No antigen has been assigned to these receptors. Assay used: immunoSEQ multiplex PCR; TCRdb lists only in-frame clones, some missing. The sample consists of more than 30,000 clones, about 79% of them appearing once. The sample comprised Tregs from blood cultured with allogeneic cells. Receptor source: a human donor in good health.

The CDR3 DNA is TGTGCCAGCAGTCCGGGACAGCAGTACGAGCAGTACTTC. As protein: CASSPGQQYEQYF. The chain combines TRBV6-5 with TRBJ2-7; 7 bases are a match to TRBD1. The CDR3 loop spans 13 amino acids. Germline CDR1 is MNHEY and CDR2 is SVGAGI. With 5 bases clipped from V and 4 bases from J, the junction kept 5 bases outside the gene matches.

The chain joins TRBV7-2 to TRBJ2-4; 15 positions match TRBD2. CDR1 SGHTA and CDR2 FQGNSA come from the germline V gene. The length of the CDR3 is 17 residues. The trim removed 4 bases at V and 6 bases at J, leaving 7 bases unmatched. The CDR3 DNA is TGTGCCAGCAGCTACTCGGGACTAGCGGGAGGCTCAAACATTCAGTACTTC. Protein sequence: CASSYSGLAGGSNIQYF.

V gene TRBV11-2 combines with J gene TRBJ2-7; 12 nucleotides line up with TRBD2. The CDR3 is made up of 17 amino acids. The junction had 11 bases not matched to a gene; V was cut back by 4 bases and J by 4 bases. Germline CDR1 SGHAT, CDR2 FQNNGV. CDR3: CASSSTFATSGSYEQYF. DNA for the CDR3: TGTGCCAGCAGCTCCACCTTCGCGACTAGCGGGAGTTACGAGCAGTACTTC.

This clone has a single count. The J gene is TRBJ2-7, the V gene TRBV7-4; perhaps TRBD1 as D (6 bases). Deletions cut 5 bases from V and 6 bases from J, with 11 bases between. CDR3 size: 12 residues. CDR1 SGHVT and CDR2 SQSDAQ come from the germline V gene. CDR3 residues: CASSLFRGEQYF. CDR3 nucleotide sequence: TGTGCCAGCAGCCTTTTCAGGGGCGAGCAGTACTTC.

The V gene is TRBV5-4, the J gene TRBJ1-6; D gene unclear. The ends were cut back, 4 bases at V and 2 bases at J, with 16 bases in the middle. The CDR3 consists of 17 residues. Germline assignment: CDR1 SGHNT and CDR2 YYREEE (reference sequence). CDR3 amino acids: CASSQSGVLAYNSPLHF. The CDR3, as DNA: TGTGCCAGCAGCCAAAGCGGGGTGTTGGCCTATAATTCACCCCTCCACTTT.

The CDR3 sequence is CASSAWTARSYEQYF. The CDR3 DNA sequence: TGTGCCAGCAGCGCCTGGACAGCCCGCTCCTACGAGCAGTACTTC. The chain carries TRBV5-6 and TRBJ2-7, with D perhaps TRBD1 (6 bases). Between the trimmed V and J ends, which lost 4 bases and 0 bases, there was a span of 14 bases. The germline V gene has CDR1 SGHDT and CDR2 YYEEEE. The CDR3 is made up of 15 amino acids. Combining the CDR3 with reference TRBV5-6 and TRBJ2-7 gives the whole variable domain DAGVTQSPTHLIKTRGQQVTLRCSPKSGHDTVSWYQQALGQGPQFIFQYYEEEERQRGNFPDRFSGHQFPNYSSELNVNALLLGDSALYLCASSAWTARSYEQYFGPGTRLTVT.

This clone was found a few times. The J gene is TRBJ1-1, the V gene TRBV18, with D unresolved. CDR3 length: 14 amino acids. Germline V gives CDR1 KGHSH, CDR2 LQKENI. Trimming removed 5 bases from V and 0 bases from J, with 10 bases in between. Written as DNA, the CDR3 is TGTGCCAGCTCAAAGACGCCACTGAACACTGAAGCTTTCTTT. Encoded protein: CASSKTPLNTEAFF.

The rearrangement links TRBV11-3 to TRBJ1-2; no clear D. Germline loops: CDR1 SGHNT, CDR2 YENEEA. Between the trimmed V and J ends, which lost 2 bases and 8 bases, there was a span of 12 bases. CDR3 length: 13 amino acids. The CDR3 loop reads CASSLFLAGGYTF. CDR3 bases: TGTGCCAGCAGCTTATTTCTGGCTGGCGGCTACACCTTC.

A word on this clone: Other DNA sequences from this sample encode an identical CDR3 as well. The chain combines TRBV15 with TRBJ2-3; D remains ambiguous. Trimming removed 0 bases at V and 4 bases at J, with 14 bases between. CDR1 is LNHNV and CDR2 is YYDKDF in the germline V gene (reference sequence). The CDR3 length is 16 residues. The CDR3 DNA follows: TGTGCCACCAGCAGAGATCCGGGTCTCCCCCCAGATACGCAGTATTTT. It encodes CATSRDPGLPPDTQYF. The complete variable domain, with remaining parts taken from reference TRBV15 and TRBJ2-3, reads DAMVIQNPRYQVTQFGKPVTLSCSQTLNHNVMYWYQQKSSQAPKLLFHYYDKDFNNEADTPDNFQSRRPNTSFCFLDIRSPGLGDTAMYLCATSRDPGLPPDTQYFGPGTRLTVL.

The V and J genes are TRBV6-6 and TRBJ2-7; D may be TRBD1 (6 bases). This CDR3 contains 16 residues. CDR1 MNHNY and CDR2 SVGAGI come from the germline V gene (reference sequence). The ends were cut back, 2 bases at V and 2 bases at J, with 16 bases in the middle. The CDR3 loop reads CASSYRTGHPAYEQYF. In nucleotides, the CDR3 is TGTGCCAGCAGTTACCGCACGGGACACCCTGCCTACGAGCAGTACTTC.

The chain carries TRBV19 and TRBJ1-5, with a tentative D call TRBD1 (5 bases). Germline V gene lookup returns CDR1 LNHDA and CDR2 SQIVND (reference sequence). The CDR3 runs 12 residues. Trimming took 6 bases from V and 2 from J, leaving 5 bases between them. Here the CDR3 reads CASSRGNQPQHF. In DNA form, the CDR3 reads TGTGCCAGTAGCAGGGGCAATCAGCCCCAGCATTTT.

This chain joins TRBV5-1 and TRBJ2-1, with 10 bases fitting TRBD2. V shed 0 bases, J shed 9 bases, and the junction held 12 bases outside the gene matches. The length of the CDR3 is 17 residues. The germline V gene has CDR1 SGHRS and CDR2 YFSETQ. CDR3 sequence reads: CASSLEAYSGLAAEQFF. DNA for the CDR3: TGCGCCAGCAGCTTGGAGGCCTATTCAGGACTAGCGGCTGAGCAGTTCTTC. Combining the CDR3 with reference TRBV5-1 and TRBJ2-1 gives the whole variable domain KAGVTQTPRYLIKTRGQQVTLSCSPISGHRSVSWYQQTPGQGLQFLFEYFSETQRNKGNFPGRFSGRQFSNSRSEMNVSTLELGDSALYLCASSLEAYSGLAAEQFFGPGTRLTVL.